This T cell receptor beta chain derives from a study of tumor-infiltrating lymphocytes in primary liver carcinoma listed by TCRdb under 2017. Context from the whole study: Between late 2015 and early 2016, about five patients in China with histopathologically diagnosed primary liver carcinoma had their tumors surgically resected. Tumors of the five patients were stage T1-T3 N0M0 with maximum diameters of roughly 4.2 to 10 cm. Repertoires from technical replicates were highly reproducible, with mean shared-clone rates about 0.88 and correlation coefficients above 0.95. The study combined TCRbeta repertoire sequencing, expression microarrays and whole-exome sequencing across five regions of each liver tumor, with adjacent normal tissue and blood. A total of roughly 35 specimens from 5 patients, comprising 25 or so tumor regions, 5 adjacent noncancerous liver tissues and 5 peripheral blood samples, were covered by TCRbeta repertoire sequencing. Of the five patients, three men and two women aged 30 to 69 years, four had hepatocellular carcinoma and one had combined HCC and intrahepatic cholangiocarcinoma. Each sample produced roughly 3.65 to 7.5 million productive TCRbeta reads, and read depth showed no significant difference between tissue types. Points the paper makes about the study in general: Repertoire overlap was found to be higher between tumor regions (mean roughly 35%) than between tumor-adjacent (around 17%) or tumor-blood (about 14%) pairs, consistent with antigen-driven expansion. Comparison of CD4+ and CD8+ T cell repertoires was precluded by the use of bulk unsorted samples. A significantly larger repertoire fraction was made up by the top 250 clones in tumors than in blood (p = 0.039). Only the TCR beta chain was sequenced, so true repertoire diversity is likely underestimated because unpaired alpha chains were not captured. Only 4 or 5 patients were included in the study, and the authors note that the findings should be validated in a larger study.

On this clonotype: No cognate antigen has been identified for it. This may be a read error, as it is one base from a much larger clone.

RNA from unsorted whole blood was extracted with TRIzol reagent, and germline DNA was obtained with the DNeasy Blood & Tissue kit. Chronic HBV infection was present in the patients, and the patients were treatment-naive at sampling. Before surgery, 3.5 to 4 milliliters of peripheral blood were drawn into K2EDTA tubes. A constant-region primer and ProtoScript II reverse transcriptase were used to reverse-transcribe TCRbeta-specific cDNA from around 540 ng total RNA. Construction of the TCRbeta libraries relied on three nested rounds of multiplex PCR, following a slightly modified ARM-PCR procedure. The first two PCR rounds used multiplex TRBV1-TRBV30 forward primers with a Cbeta reverse primer, each for approximately 9 cycles. Sample barcodes and Illumina adapters were attached in a final 25-cycle PCR using Deep VentR polymerase. Amplicons of 200-500 bp were gel-purified with a QIAquick gel extraction kit before sequencing. An Illumina HiSeq 2500 was used to sequence the TCRbeta amplicons with 250-bp paired-end reads. The authors' analysis ran thus. Reads were quality-trimmed with Trimmomatic v0.33, and paired reads were merged with FLASH v1.2.11 to recover full CDR3 sequences. MiGEC v1.2.1b assigned V, D and J germline segments to the rearranged TCRbeta sequences. Clonotype statistics and Shannon-Wiener diversity indices were computed with VDJtools v1.0.0. To cut down on sampling bias, every analysis after diversity analysis relied on just the 250 most abundant clonotypes from each sample. TCRdb reanalyzed the raw reads on its own, using fastp at Q25 for trimming and MiXCR for clone calling, and kept in-frame beta chains. When rows share a CDR3 protein, they turn into one entry using the most common DNA and genes. TCRdb's processing, not the authors', yielded these V and J calls. A total of 300,000 to 350,000 distinct CDR3 sequences appear in this sample, around three fifths of them only once. Jointly, the top ten make up approximately 15% of the sample.

The germline V gene yields SQVTM for CDR1 and ANQGSEA for CDR2. Its CDR3 holds 14 amino acids, cysteine through phenylalanine. This entry keeps only the CDR3 DNA: 42 bases, framed from base 1. Trimming accounts for 3 bases at V and 8 bases at J, while the number of junction bases matched to no gene is 12. The V gene is TRBV29-1 and the J gene is TRBJ1-2; TRBD1 lines up with 7 middle nucleotides. The source material was peripheral blood. The sequence was obtained from a woman in her twenties or thirties with primary liver carcinoma and hepatitis B virus infection. The sequenced DNA is TGCAGCGTTGATCGGGCTACAGGGGATCCGGGCTACACCTTC. It codes for CSVDRATGDPGYTF.